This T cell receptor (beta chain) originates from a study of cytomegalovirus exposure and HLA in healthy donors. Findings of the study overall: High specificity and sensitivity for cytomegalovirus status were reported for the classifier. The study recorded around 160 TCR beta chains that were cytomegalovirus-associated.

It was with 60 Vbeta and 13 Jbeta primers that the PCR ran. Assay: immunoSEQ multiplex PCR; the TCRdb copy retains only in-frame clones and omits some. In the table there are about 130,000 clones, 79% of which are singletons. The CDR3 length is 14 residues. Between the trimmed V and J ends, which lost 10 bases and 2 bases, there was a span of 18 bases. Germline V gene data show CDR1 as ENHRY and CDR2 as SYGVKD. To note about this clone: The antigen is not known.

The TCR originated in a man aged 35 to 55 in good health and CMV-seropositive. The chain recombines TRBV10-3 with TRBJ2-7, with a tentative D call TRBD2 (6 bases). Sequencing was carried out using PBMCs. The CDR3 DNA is TGTGCCAGCCACCGCGGGGACCAGACCTACGAGCAGTACTTC. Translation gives CASHRGDQTYEQYF.